These 27 T cell receptor beta chains were sequenced from one sample in a study of T-cell reconstitution after alpha-beta-depleted transplantation in children. Molecular barcoding with unique molecular identifiers was used for the TCRbeta library. From the PCR reads, TCRdb called clonotypes with MiXCR, one entry per CDR3 protein. Of 800,000 to 1,000,000 distinct CDR3 sequences in the sample, about 26% were seen once. The specimen was PBMCs, mostly from graft donor cells, collected 360 days after TCRalphabeta/CD19-depleted stem cell transplant. These receptors came from a boy in the first two years of life who had a stem cell transplant for SCID, so the T cells may come from the graft donor.

The chain is built from TRBV12-3 or TRBV12-4 and TRBJ2-5; the match to TRBD1 covers 8 bases. V shed 3 bases and J 3 bases; nucleotides not matched to a gene: 6. The CDR3 contains 15 residues. This CDR3 reads CASSFFDRGKETQYF. CDR3 DNA: TGTGCCAGCAGTTTTTTCGACAGGGGAAAAGAGACCCAGTACTTC.

The rearrangement uses TRBV15 and TRBJ2-4, with no clear D. Per germline, CDR1 LNHNV and CDR2 YYDKDF (reference sequence). Between the trimmed V and J ends, which lost 4 bases and 3 bases, there was a span of 16 bases. The CDR3 length is 16 residues. The CDR3 bases are TGTGCCACCAGCAAAACCTTGGCCGAAGTCAAAAACATTCAGTACTTC. Amino acids: CATSKTLAEVKNIQYF.

V and J are TRBV5-1 and TRBJ2-1; 8 bases line up with TRBD1. Germline V gene lookup returns CDR1 SGHRS and CDR2 YFSETQ. The CDR3 is 17 amino acids. Trimming cost V 5 bases and J 2 bases; bases outside gene matches: 12. CDR3 sequence reads: CASRDRMGQAAYNEQFF. CDR3 DNA sequence: TGCGCCAGCAGAGATCGGATGGGACAGGCTGCCTACAATGAGCAGTTCTTC. Full variable domain (remainder filled in from reference TRBV5-1 and TRBJ2-1): KAGVTQTPRYLIKTRGQQVTLSCSPISGHRSVSWYQQTPGQGLQFLFEYFSETQRNKGNFPGRFSGRQFSNSRSEMNVSTLELGDSALYLCASRDRMGQAAYNEQFFGPGTRLTVL.

The chain uses TRBV5-1 and TRBJ2-3; 8 bases map to TRBD1. This CDR3 is 14 amino acids long. The V segment lost 4 bases and the J segment 5 bases; nucleotides outside the gene matches: 6. Germline-derived CDR1 and CDR2 are SGHRS and YFSETQ. The CDR3 DNA reads TGCGCCAGCAGCGGGACAGGTTCTGAAGATACGCAGTATTTT. The encoded protein is CASSGTGSEDTQYF.

V usage is TRBV15 and J usage is TRBJ2-7; TRBD1 is a possible D gene (6 bases). This CDR3 has 16 residues. Trimming shortened V by 3 bases and J by 3 bases, and 18 bases separated the two germline ends. Germline V gene sequence: CDR1 LNHNV, CDR2 YYDKDF (reference sequence). CDR3 in amino acids: CATSSAQGRGVYEQYF. As DNA, the CDR3 is TGTGCCACCAGCAGTGCGCAAGGCAGGGGAGTCTACGAGCAGTACTTC.

A few counts support this clonotype. This chain joins TRBV27 and TRBJ1-3, with no clear D. V shed 5 bases and J shed 3 bases, with 11 bases lying between them. This CDR3 is built from 14 residues. The germline CDR1 and CDR2 sequences are MNHEY and SMNVEV (reference sequence). For the CDR3, the DNA is TGTGCCAGCAGTAGGTCGGGGAATGGAAACACCATATATTTT. This sequence encodes CASSRSGNGNTIYF.

This clonotype was recorded only once. The final CDR3 position lacks the conserved phenylalanine or tryptophan, pointing to a likely read error. The chain is built from TRBV4-1 and TRBJ2-7; 12 bases are shared with TRBD2. CDR3 length: 17 amino acids. From germline, CDR1 is MGHRA and CDR2 YSYEKL. After removal of 4 bases from V and 3 bases from J, the junction contained 10 bases not matched to a gene. This CDR3 is CASSPLATSGGFYEQYY. The CDR3 nucleotides read TGCGCCAGCAGCCCCCTAGCTACTAGCGGGGGGTTCTACGAGCAGTACTAC.

The chain links TRBV15 to TRBJ2-5, with TRBD1 as a possible D gene (6 bases). This CDR3 has 14 amino acids. V lost 0 bases, J lost 13 bases, and 18 bases lay in between. Germline CDR1 and CDR2: LNHNV and YYDKDF (reference sequence). DNA for the CDR3: TGTGCCACCAGCAGAGATGTCGGGACACCCGATGGGTACTTC. Encoded protein: CATSRDVGTPDGYF.

This clonotype was seen a few times. DNA for the CDR3: TGTGCCACCAGTGATGGATTACTAGCGACGCAAGAGACCCAGTACTTC. Its translation is CATSDGLLATQETQYF. The chain combines TRBV24-1 with TRBJ2-5, with TRBD2 matching over 7 bases. Trimming removed 3 bases from V and 2 bases from J; junction bases left unmatched: 8. Germline CDR1 and CDR2: KGHDR and SFDVKD. The CDR3 totals 16 residues.

The V call is TRBV10-3, the J call TRBJ1-1; D perhaps matches TRBD1 (5 bases). The germline V gene encodes CDR1 ENHRY and CDR2 SYGVKD. The V and J ends lost 10 bases and 3 bases respectively, with 12 bases between them. This CDR3 spans 12 amino acids. CDR3 DNA: TGTGCCACCTCGACAGCCTACACTGAAGCTTTCTTT. Translating gives CATSTAYTEAFF.

This clonotype was seen more than once but under ten times. The rearrangement links TRBV5-1 to TRBJ1-1; D unclear. This CDR3 comprises 15 residues. Per germline, CDR1 SGHRS and CDR2 YFSETQ. Trimming left V 4 bases short and J 1 base short, with 14 bases between. CDR3 nucleotides: TGCGCCAGCAGCCAGGACGCGTCAAGGAACACTGAAGCTTTCTTT. The encoded protein is CASSQDASRNTEAFF.

The chain uses TRBV20-1 and TRBJ2-3; D gene uncertain. The CDR3 totals 15 residues. Germline V CDR1 and CDR2: DFQATT, SNEGSKA (reference sequence). V was trimmed by 3 bases and J by 2 bases, leaving 15 bases between them. CDR3 sequence reads: CSASPTWNPTDTQYF. CDR3 nucleotides: TGCAGTGCTAGCCCGACATGGAACCCCACAGATACGCAGTATTTT.

Many counts were recorded for this clonotype. J is TRBJ2-2 and V is TRBV28, with no clear D. The V gene lost 2 bases and the J gene lost 0 bases, with 4 bases spanning the gap. The CDR3 is 14 residues long. CDR1 and CDR2 (germline): MDHEN, SYDVKM. The CDR3 sequence is CASSLVTNTGELFF. The CDR3 nucleotides are TGTGCCAGCAGTTTAGTAACGAACACCGGGGAGCTGTTTTTT.

The chain combines TRBV2 with TRBJ2-7; 7 nucleotides align to TRBD2. Germline loops: CDR1 SNHLY, CDR2 FYNNEI. The V and J ends lost 3 bases and 5 bases, in that order; junction bases with no gene match: 7. The CDR3 contains 14 residues. The CDR3 sequence: CASSDRGVPHEQYF. The DNA of the CDR3 is TGTGCCAGCAGTGATCGGGGGGTTCCCCACGAGCAGTACTTC.

This clonotype was seen only a few times. This chain links TRBV12-3 or TRBV12-4 with TRBJ2-2; D gene unclear. The CDR3 totals 15 residues. The V end lost 3 bases, the J end lost 3 bases, and 11 bases lay between the germline ends. The CDR3 is CASSFRTIDTGELFF. The CDR3 bases are TGTGCCAGCAGTTTCAGAACTATCGACACCGGGGAGCTGTTTTTT.

The chain links TRBV7-2 to TRBJ2-7; D uncertain. Looked up from germline, CDR1 is SGHTA and CDR2 is FQGNSA. This CDR3 contains 15 residues. V dropped 1 base and J dropped 4 bases, with 14 bases sitting between them. Here the CDR3 reads CASSLVVSTTYEQYF. The CDR3 DNA sequence: TGTGCCAGCAGCTTAGTGGTGTCCACAACTTACGAGCAGTACTTC.

The gene calls are TRBV28 and TRBJ2-7, with D perhaps TRBD1 (5 bases). CDR3 size: 13 residues. Per the germline V gene, CDR1 is MDHEN and CDR2 is SYDVKM. With 2 bases removed from V and 6 bases from J, the gap between germline ends came to 11 bases. CDR3 sequence: CASSLGAVREQYF. The CDR3 DNA follows: TGTGCCAGCAGTTTAGGGGCGGTACGCGAGCAGTACTTC.

The gene calls are TRBV11-2 and TRBJ2-1, with TRBD2 identical over 9 bases. V dropped 4 bases and J dropped 12; count of bases not matched to a gene: 13. Germline CDR1 reads SGHAT; CDR2 reads FQNNGV. The CDR3 extends over 15 amino acids. CDR3: CASSSRLAEFRTQFF. In DNA form, the CDR3 reads TGTGCCAGCAGCTCGAGACTAGCGGAATTTAGAACGCAGTTCTTC.

The chain recombines TRBV29-1 with TRBJ2-3; D may be TRBD1 or TRBD2 (5 bases each). Trimming removed 5 bases at V and 2 bases at J, with 14 bases between. The length of the CDR3 is 14 residues. Germline values: CDR1 SQVTM, CDR2 ANQGSEA. Here the CDR3 reads CSVSDGTATDTQYF. The CDR3, as DNA: TGCAGCGTTAGTGACGGGACGGCCACAGATACGCAGTATTTT.

V usage is TRBV15 and J usage is TRBJ2-7, with TRBD1 matching 8 bases. In germline, CDR1 is LNHNV, CDR2 YYDKDF (reference sequence). V was pared by 3 bases and J by 5 bases, with 3 bases of the junction left unmatched. The CDR3 sequence is 13 residues long. This CDR3 reads CATSSQQGDEQYF. CDR3 nucleotides: TGTGCCACCAGCAGTCAACAGGGGGACGAGCAGTACTTC.

The genes are TRBV6-1 and TRBJ2-1; 9 nucleotides agree with TRBD1. Trimming cost V 7 bases and J 6 bases; bases outside gene matches: 7. The CDR3 has 14 amino acids. Germline CDR1 is MNHNS and CDR2 is SASEGT. The CDR3 bases are TGTGCCAGCAATACCGGGACAGGGCGCAATGAGCAGTTCTTC. Protein product: CASNTGTGRNEQFF.

With regard to this clonotype: This CDR3 is missing its conserved last phenylalanine or tryptophan, likely due to a read error. Here the CDR3 reads CASSSSYEQYS. Written as DNA, the CDR3 is TGCGCCAGCAGCTCCTCCTACGAGCAGTACTCC. V is TRBV5-1 and J is TRBJ2-7, with D unclear. CDR1 and CDR2 from the germline V gene are SGHRS and YFSETQ. V lost 3 bases, J lost 0 bases, and 1 base lay in between. There are 11 residues in the CDR3.

The gene calls are TRBV6-5 and TRBJ1-4; D may be TRBD1 (6 bases). In germline, CDR1 is MNHEY, CDR2 SVGAGI. The CDR3 extends over 15 amino acids. The ends were cut back, 0 bases at V and 8 bases at J, with 13 bases in the middle. The CDR3 loop is CASSYSAGVQEKLFF. CDR3 nucleotides: TGTGCCAGCAGTTACTCGGCAGGGGTTCAGGAAAAACTGTTTTTT.

V is TRBV7-9 and J is TRBJ2-7, with TRBD1 matching over 10 bases. V gave up 2 bases and J gave up 5 bases; unmatched junction bases: 3. Per the germline V gene, CDR1 is SEHNR and CDR2 is FQNEAQ (reference sequence). The CDR3 runs 14 residues. The CDR3 protein is CASSLTGQGNEQYF. The CDR3 DNA reads as TGTGCCAGCAGCTTAACGGGACAGGGGAACGAGCAGTACTTC.

This clonotype was counted a few times. V and J are TRBV5-1 and TRBJ1-1; unclear D gene. V lost 0 bases to trimming and J lost 5 bases, with 14 bases between them. CDR1 is SGHRS and CDR2 is YFSETQ in the germline V gene. The length of the CDR3 is 15 residues. The CDR3, as DNA: TGCGCCAGCAGCTTGGACGGCAGGCGGGAAACTGAAGCTTTCTTT. This codes for CASSLDGRRETEAFF. The full variable domain, with the rest looked up from reference TRBV5-1 and TRBJ1-1, is KAGVTQTPRYLIKTRGQQVTLSCSPISGHRSVSWYQQTPGQGLQFLFEYFSETQRNKGNFPGRFSGRQFSNSRSEMNVSTLELGDSALYLCASSLDGRRETEAFFGQGTRLTVV.

This clonotype showed up just a few times. The rearrangement links TRBV5-5 to TRBJ2-5; maybe TRBD2 (6 bases). CDR1 and CDR2 (germline): SGHKS, YYEKEE (reference sequence). This CDR3 region has 16 residues. Trimming took 4 bases from V and 5 from J, leaving 21 bases between them. The CDR3 sequence is CASSAGGLASVETQYF. The CDR3, as DNA: TGTGCCAGCAGCGCCGGGGGATTAGCTTCCGTGGAGACCCAGTACTTC. Full variable domain (outside the CDR3, taken from reference TRBV5-5 and TRBJ2-5): DAGVTQSPTHLIKTRGQQVTLRCSPISGHKSVSWYQQVLGQGPQFIFQYYEKEERGRGNFPDRFSARQFPNYSSELNVNALLLGDSALYLCASSAGGLASVETQYFGPGTRLLVL.

This rearrangement joins TRBV10-3 to TRBJ1-1; maybe TRBD1 (6 bases). Trimming cost V 3 bases and J 0 bases, with 17 bases left between them. From germline, CDR1 is ENHRY and CDR2 SYGVKD. The CDR3 is 17 amino acids. The CDR3 loop reads CAISELQGRGMNTEAFF. The CDR3 coding sequence is TGTGCCATCAGTGAATTACAGGGTAGAGGGATGAACACTGAAGCTTTCTTT.